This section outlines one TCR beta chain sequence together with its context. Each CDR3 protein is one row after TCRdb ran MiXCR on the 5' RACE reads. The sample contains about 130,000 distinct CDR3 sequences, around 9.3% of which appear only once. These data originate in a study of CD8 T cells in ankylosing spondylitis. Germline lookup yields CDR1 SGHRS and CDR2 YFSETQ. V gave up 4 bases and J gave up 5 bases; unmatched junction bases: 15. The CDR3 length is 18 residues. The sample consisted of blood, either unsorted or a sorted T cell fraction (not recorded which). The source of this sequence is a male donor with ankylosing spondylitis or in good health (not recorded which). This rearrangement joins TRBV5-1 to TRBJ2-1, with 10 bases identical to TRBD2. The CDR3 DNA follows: TGCGCCAGCAGCCCCTGGGTTAGCGGGAGGCTCCTGGACAATGAGCAGTTCTTC. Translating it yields CASSPWVSGRLLDNEQFF.